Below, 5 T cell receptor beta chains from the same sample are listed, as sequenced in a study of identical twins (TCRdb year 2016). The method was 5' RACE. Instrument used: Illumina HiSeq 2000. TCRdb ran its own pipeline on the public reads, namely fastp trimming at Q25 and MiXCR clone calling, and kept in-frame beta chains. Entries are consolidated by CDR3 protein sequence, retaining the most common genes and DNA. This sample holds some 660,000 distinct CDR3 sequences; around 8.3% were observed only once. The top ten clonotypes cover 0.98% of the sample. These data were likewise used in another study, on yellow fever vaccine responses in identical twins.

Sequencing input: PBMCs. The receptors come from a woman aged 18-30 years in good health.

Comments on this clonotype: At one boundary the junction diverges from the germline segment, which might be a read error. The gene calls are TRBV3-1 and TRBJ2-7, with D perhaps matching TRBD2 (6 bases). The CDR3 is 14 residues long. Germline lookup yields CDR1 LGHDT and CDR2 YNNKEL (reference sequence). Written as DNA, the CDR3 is TGTGCCAGCAGCCAAGGGAGCGGGCGACCCTTAAACGACTTC. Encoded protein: CASSQGSGRPLNDF.

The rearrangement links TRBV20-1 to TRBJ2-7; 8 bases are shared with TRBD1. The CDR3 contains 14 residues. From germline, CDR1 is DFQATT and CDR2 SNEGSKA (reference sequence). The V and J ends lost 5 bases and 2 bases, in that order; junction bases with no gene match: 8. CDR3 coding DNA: TGCAGTGCTTTGGGGACAGGAATGACCTACGAGCAGTACTTC. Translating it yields CSALGTGMTYEQYF.

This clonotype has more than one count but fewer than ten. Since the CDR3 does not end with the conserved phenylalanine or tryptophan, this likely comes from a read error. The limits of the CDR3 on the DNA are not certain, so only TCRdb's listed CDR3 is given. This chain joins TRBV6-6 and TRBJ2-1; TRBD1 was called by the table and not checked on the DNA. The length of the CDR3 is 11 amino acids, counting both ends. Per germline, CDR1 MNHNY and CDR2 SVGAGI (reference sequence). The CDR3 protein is CASSYGARSWV.

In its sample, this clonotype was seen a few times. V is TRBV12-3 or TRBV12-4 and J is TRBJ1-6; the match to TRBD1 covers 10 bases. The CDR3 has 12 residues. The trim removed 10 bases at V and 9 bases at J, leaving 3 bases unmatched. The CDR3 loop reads CATRTGGSPLHF. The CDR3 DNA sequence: TGTGCCACAAGGACAGGGGGTTCACCCCTCCACTTT.

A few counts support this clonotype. CDR3 region: CASSSRALGNNEQFF. For the CDR3, the DNA is TGTGCCAGCAGCTCAAGGGCTCTAGGGAACAATGAGCAGTTCTTC. V and J are TRBV11-2 and TRBJ2-1; D not certain. Trimming removed 4 bases from V and 5 bases from J, with 15 bases in between. The CDR3 consists of 15 residues. Germline V gene lookup returns CDR1 SGHAT and CDR2 FQNNGV.